A selection of T cell receptor beta chains follows, all from one sample in a study of blood T cell repertoires in COVID-19. Produced via immunoSEQ multiplex PCR; TCRdb's table is partial and in-frame only. The sample yields around 230,000 clones, approximately 83% seen once. The sequencing sample was made of peripheral blood. Receptors were obtained from a woman aged 80 or older with acute or convalescent COVID-19. CDR3s leave out the opening cysteine and the closing phenylalanine or tryptophan. The size of a clone is reported for some rows only, either as once, few or many, or as a class for expanded clones.

abundance	v_gene	CDR3aa
NA	TRBV28	ASSSSDRVNSPLH
few	TRBV28	AALRQENTEAF
NA	TRBV7-9	ASSSPGTGGSYNSPLH
once	TRBV30	AFSTGSGYT
NA	TRBV5-6	ASSFPGLQNTEAF
NA	TRBV6-1	ASSEARVGKSYEQF
NA	TRBV10-3	AITQKTGQGNTEAF
once	TRBV2	ASSVGGAVNIQY
NA	TRBV6-1	ASSEDIRTYEQY
NA	TRBV5-4	ASSLAGAGTRHEQY
NA	TRBV28	ASPPSGTGPYNEQF
once	TRBV28	ASSSGGNQPQH
few	TRBV4-1	ASSPQGVNTEAF
NA	TRBV2	ASSERQDYGYT
NA	TRBV7-2	ASSLAEGAAYNEQF
NA	TRBV10-3	AISESRQGADTEAF
NA	TRBV28	ASSPPGGMGQPQH
NA	TRBV6-2/TRBV6-3	ASSYSRDRVYPNYGYT
NA	TRBV4-1	ASSQPGLRKLF
few	TRBV6-5	ASSYSTGLNNSPLH
NA	TRBV2	ASTTRGGTGELF
NA	TRBV28	ASGGLGTQY
NA	TRBV5-1	ASSLSPGQGLNEAF
NA	TRBV3-1/TRBV3-2	ASSQDHSRGRTSNNSPLH
NA	TRBV11-2	ASGMPAGSTNEKLF
NA	TRBV15	ATSRVRQGRNEKLF
once	TRBV5-1	ASTLSPGGPRETQY
NA	TRBV9	ANSVEAGGPQDNEQF
few	TRBV28	ASSSTDRGYNSPLH
few	TRBV30	AWRDGTGGQPQH
NA	TRBV7-7	ASSPGLAGGPPDTQY
NA	TRBV30	AWSAGEKNTGELF
NA	TRBV6-5	ASQVGTGKDQPQH
NA	TRBV18	ASSQQDSNQPQH
NA	TRBV9	ASSVGQGESGYT
NA	TRBV2	ASSELAGNYNEQF
few	TRBV18	ASSQGQGSQPQH
NA	TRBV3-1/TRBV3-2	ASSQAIFRDRGRWGSTGELF
NA	TRBV9	ASSVGGPFQPQH
few	TRBV5-1	ASSRREHYEQY
NA	TRBV5-5	ASSLGPGLGGETQY
NA	TRBV29-1	SVASPYEQY